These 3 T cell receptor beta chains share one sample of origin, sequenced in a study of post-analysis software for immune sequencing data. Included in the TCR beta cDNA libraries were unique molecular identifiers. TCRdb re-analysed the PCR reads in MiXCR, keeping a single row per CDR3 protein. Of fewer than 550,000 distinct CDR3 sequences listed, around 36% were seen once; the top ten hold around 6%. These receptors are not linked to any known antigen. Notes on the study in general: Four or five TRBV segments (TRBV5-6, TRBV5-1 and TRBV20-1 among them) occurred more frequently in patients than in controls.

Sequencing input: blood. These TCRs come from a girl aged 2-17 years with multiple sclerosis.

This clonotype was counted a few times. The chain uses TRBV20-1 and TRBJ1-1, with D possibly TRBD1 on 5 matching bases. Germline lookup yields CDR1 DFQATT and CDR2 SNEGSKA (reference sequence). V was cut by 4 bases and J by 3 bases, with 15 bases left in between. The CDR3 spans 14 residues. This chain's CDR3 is CSAIPPRGDTEAFF. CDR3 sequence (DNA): TGCAGTGCTATCCCCCCCCGGGGGGACACTGAAGCTTTCTTT.

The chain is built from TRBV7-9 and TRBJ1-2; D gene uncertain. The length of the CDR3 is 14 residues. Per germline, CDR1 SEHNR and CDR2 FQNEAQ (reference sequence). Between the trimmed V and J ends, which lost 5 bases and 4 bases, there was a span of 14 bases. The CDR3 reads CASSTIAGGYGYTF. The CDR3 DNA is TGTGCCAGCAGCACCATAGCCGGTGGCTATGGCTACACCTTC.

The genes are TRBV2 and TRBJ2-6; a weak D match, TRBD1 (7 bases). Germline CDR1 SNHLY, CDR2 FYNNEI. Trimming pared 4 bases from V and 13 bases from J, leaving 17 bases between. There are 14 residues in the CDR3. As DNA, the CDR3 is TGTGCCAGCAGTGCGGAGACAGGGAGGATTGTCCTGACTTTC. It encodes CASSAETGRIVLTF.